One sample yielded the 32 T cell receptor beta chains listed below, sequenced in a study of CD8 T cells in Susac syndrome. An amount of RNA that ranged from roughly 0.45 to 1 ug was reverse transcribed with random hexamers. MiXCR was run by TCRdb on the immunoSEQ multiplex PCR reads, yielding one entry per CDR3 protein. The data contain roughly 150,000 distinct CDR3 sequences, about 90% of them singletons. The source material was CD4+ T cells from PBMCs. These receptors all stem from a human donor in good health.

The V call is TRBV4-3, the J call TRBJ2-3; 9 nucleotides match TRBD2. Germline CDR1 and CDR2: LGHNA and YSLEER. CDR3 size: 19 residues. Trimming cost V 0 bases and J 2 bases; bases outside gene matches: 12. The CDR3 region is CASSQERGRSGGYTDTQYF. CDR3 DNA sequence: TGCGCCAGCAGCCAAGAGAGGGGACGTAGCGGGGGATACACAGATACGCAGTATTTT.

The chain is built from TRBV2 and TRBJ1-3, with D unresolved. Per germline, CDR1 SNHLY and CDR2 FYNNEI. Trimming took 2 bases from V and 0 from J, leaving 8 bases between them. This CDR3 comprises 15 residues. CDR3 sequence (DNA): TGTGCCAGCAGTGAAATCGCCAGCTCTGGAAACACCATATATTTT. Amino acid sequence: CASSEIASSGNTIYF.

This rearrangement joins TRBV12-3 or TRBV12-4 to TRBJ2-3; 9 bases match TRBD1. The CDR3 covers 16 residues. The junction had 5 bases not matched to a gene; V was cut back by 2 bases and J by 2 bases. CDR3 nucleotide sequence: TGTGCCAGCAGTTTAAGACGGACAGGGGACACAGATACGCAGTATTTT. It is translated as CASSLRRTGDTDTQYF.

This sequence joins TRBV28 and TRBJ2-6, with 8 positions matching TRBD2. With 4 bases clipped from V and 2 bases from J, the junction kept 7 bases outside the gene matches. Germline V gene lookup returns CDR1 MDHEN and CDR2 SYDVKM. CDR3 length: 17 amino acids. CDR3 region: CASSSGGIRTGANVLTF. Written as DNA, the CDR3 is TGTGCCAGCAGTTCGGGAGGGATTAGGACTGGGGCCAACGTCCTGACTTTC.

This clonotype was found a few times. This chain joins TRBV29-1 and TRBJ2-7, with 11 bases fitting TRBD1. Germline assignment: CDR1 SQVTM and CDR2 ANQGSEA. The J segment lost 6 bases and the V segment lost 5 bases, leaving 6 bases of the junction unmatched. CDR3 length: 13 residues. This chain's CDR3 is CSVWDRGKGEQYF. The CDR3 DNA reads TGCAGCGTTTGGGACAGGGGGAAGGGCGAGCAGTACTTC.

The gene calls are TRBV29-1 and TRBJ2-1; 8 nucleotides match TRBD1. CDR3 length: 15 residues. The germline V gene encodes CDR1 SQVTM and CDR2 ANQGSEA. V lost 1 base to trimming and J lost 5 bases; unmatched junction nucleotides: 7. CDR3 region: CSVEVYRGFDNEQFF. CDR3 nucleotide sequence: TGCAGCGTTGAAGTCTACAGGGGGTTTGACAATGAGCAGTTCTTC.

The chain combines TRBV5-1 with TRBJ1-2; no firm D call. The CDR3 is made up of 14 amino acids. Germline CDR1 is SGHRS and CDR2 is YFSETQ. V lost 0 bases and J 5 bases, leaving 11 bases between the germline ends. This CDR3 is CASSLAQIGYGYTF. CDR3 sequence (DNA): TGCGCCAGCAGCTTGGCTCAGATTGGTTATGGCTACACCTTC.

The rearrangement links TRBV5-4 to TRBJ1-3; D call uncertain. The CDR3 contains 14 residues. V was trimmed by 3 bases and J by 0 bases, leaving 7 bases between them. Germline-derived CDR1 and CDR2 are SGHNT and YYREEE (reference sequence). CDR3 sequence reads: CASSWDSSGNTIYF. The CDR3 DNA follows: TGTGCCAGCAGCTGGGATAGCTCTGGAAACACCATATATTTT.

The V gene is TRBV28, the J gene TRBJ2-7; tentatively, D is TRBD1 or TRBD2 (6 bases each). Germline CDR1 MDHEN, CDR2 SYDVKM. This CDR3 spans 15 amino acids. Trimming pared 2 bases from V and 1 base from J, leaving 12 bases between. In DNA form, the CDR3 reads TGTGCCAGCAGTTTAGGGGGGCAGGTATCCTACGAGCAGTACTTC. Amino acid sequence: CASSLGGQVSYEQYF.

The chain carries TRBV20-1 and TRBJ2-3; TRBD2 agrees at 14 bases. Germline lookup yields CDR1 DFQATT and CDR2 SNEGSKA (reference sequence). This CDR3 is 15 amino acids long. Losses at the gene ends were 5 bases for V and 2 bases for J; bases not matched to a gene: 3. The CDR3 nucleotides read TGCAGTGCTGGACTAGCGGGGGGCAACACAGATACGCAGTATTTT. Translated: CSAGLAGGNTDTQYF.

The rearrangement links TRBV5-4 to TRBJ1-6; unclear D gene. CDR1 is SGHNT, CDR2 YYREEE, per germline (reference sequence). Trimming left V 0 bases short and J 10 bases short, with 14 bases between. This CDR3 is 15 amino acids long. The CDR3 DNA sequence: TGTGCCAGCAGCTTGGCCCCGGGAGTCAACTCACCCCTCCACTTT. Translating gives CASSLAPGVNSPLHF.

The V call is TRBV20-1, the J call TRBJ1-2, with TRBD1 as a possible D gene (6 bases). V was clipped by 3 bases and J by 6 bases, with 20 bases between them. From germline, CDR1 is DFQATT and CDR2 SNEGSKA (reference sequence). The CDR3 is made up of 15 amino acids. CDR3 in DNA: TGCAGTGCTAGGTTCCCACAGGGATTAAGGGATGGCTACACCTTC. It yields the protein CSARFPQGLRDGYTF.

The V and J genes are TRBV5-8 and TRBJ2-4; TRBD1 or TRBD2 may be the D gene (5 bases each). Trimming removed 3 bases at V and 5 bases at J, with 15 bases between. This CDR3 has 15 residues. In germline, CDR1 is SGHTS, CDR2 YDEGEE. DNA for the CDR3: TGTGCCAGCAGCTCCGTTCCGGGACCCCAAAACATTCAGTACTTC. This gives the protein CASSSVPGPQNIQYF.

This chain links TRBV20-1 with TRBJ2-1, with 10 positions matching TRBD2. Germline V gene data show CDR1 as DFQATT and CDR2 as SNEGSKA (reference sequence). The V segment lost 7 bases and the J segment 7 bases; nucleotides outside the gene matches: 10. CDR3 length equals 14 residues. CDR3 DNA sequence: TGCAGTGTCCAAAGCGGGAGGGCCGAAAATGAGCAGTTCTTC. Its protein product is CSVQSGRAENEQFF.

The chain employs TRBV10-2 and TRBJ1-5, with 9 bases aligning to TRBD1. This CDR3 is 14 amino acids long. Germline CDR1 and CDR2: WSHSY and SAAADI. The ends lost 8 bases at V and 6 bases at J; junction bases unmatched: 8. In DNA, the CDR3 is TGCGCCAGCTCGAGAACAGGGGGCCGTCAGCCCCAGCATTTT. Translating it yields CASSRTGGRQPQHF.

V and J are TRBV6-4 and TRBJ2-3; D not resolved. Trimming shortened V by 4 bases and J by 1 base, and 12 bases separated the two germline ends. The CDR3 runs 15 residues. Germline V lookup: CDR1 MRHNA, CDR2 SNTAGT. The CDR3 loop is CASSARVAGTDTQYF. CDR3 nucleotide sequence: TGTGCCAGCAGTGCCCGGGTAGCAGGCACAGATACGCAGTATTTT.

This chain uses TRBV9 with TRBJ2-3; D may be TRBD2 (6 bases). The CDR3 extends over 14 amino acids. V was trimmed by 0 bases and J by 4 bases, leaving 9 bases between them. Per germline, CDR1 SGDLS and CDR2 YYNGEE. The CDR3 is CASSVGGDSDTQYF. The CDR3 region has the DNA TGTGCCAGCAGCGTAGGCGGGGACTCAGATACGCAGTATTTT.

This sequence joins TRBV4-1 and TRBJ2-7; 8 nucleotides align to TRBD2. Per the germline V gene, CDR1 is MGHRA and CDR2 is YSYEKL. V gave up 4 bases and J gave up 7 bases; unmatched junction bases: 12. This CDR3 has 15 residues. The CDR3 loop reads CASSRGTGGEGEQYF. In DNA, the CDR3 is TGCGCCAGCAGCCGGGGAACGGGGGGGGAGGGGGAGCAGTACTTC.

The CDR3 nucleotides are TGCAGCGTTGGTGGGCAGGGGGCTGACGACGAGCAGTACTTC. Translated: CSVGGQGADDEQYF. The chain joins TRBV29-1 to TRBJ2-7; 8 bases line up with TRBD1. Unmatched junction bases numbered 10, after V lost 4 bases and J lost 5 bases. There are 14 residues in the CDR3. Germline V gene lookup returns CDR1 SQVTM and CDR2 ANQGSEA.

CDR3 amino acids: CASSVGGQLYNSPLHF. For the CDR3, the DNA is TGTGCCAGCAGCGTTGGCGGACAACTTTATAATTCACCCCTCCACTTT. The V and J genes are TRBV9 and TRBJ1-6, with a tentative D call TRBD1 (5 bases). The ends were cut back, 2 bases at V and 4 bases at J, with 13 bases in the middle. CDR3 size: 16 residues. CDR1 SGDLS and CDR2 YYNGEE come from the germline V gene.

DNA for the CDR3: TGCAGTGCTAGAGTTGCTAGCGGGGACCTCCAAGAGACCCAGTACTTC. Translating it yields CSARVASGDLQETQYF. J is TRBJ2-5 and V is TRBV20-1; 9 bases fit TRBD2. This CDR3 is built from 16 residues. The germline V gene has CDR1 DFQATT and CDR2 SNEGSKA (reference sequence). Germline trimming cut 1 base from V and 1 base from J; bases unmatched to any gene: 7.

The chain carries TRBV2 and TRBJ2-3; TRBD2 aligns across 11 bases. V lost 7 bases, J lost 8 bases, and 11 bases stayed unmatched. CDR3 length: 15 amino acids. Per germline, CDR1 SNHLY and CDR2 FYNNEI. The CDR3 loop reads CASTLEGTSGITQYF. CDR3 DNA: TGTGCCAGCACTTTAGAGGGGACTAGCGGCATTACGCAGTATTTT.

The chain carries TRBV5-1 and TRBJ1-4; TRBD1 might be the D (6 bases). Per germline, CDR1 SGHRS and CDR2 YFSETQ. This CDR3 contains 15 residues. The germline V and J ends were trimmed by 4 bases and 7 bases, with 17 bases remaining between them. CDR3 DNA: TGCGCCAGCAGCCATGAGGAAGGGGGAGGTGAAAAACTGTTTTTT. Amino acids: CASSHEEGGGEKLFF.

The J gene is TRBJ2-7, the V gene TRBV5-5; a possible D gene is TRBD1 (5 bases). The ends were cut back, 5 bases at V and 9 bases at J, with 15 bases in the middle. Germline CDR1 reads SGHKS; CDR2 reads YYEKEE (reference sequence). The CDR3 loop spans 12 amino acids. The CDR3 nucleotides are TGTGCCAGCAGTGAGACAGATCGGAGGCAGTACTTC. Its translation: CASSETDRRQYF. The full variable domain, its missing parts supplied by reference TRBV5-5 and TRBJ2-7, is DAGVTQSPTHLIKTRGQQVTLRCSPISGHKSVSWYQQVLGQGPQFIFQYYEKEERGRGNFPDRFSARQFPNYSSELNVNALLLGDSALYLCASSETDRRQYFGPGTRLTVT.

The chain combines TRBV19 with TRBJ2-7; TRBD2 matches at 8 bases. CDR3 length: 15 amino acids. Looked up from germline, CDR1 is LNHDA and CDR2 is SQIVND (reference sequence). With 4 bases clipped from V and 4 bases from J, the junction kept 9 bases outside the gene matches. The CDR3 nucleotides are TGTGCCAGTAGTAACCACGAGCGGGGGCGGTACGAGCAGTACTTC. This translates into CASSNHERGRYEQYF.

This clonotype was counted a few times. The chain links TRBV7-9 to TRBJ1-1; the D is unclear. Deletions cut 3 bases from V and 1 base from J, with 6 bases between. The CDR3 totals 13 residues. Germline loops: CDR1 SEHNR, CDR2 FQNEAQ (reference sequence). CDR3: CASSLRENTEAFF. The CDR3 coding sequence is TGTGCCAGCAGCTTGAGGGAGAACACTGAAGCTTTCTTT. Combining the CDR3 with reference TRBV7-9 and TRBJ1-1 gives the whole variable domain DTGVSQNPRHKITKRGQNVTFRCDPISEHNRLYWYRQTLGQGPEFLTYFQNEAQLEKSRLLSDRFSAERPKGSFSTLEIQRTEQGDSAMYLCASSLRENTEAFFGQGTRLTVV.

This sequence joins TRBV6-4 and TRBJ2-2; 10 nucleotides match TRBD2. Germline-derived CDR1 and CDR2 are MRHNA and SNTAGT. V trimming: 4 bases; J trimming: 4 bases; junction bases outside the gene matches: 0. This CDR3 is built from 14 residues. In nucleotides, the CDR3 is TGTGCCAGCAGTGCTAGCGGGAGCACCGGGGAGCTGTTTTTT. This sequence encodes CASSASGSTGELFF.

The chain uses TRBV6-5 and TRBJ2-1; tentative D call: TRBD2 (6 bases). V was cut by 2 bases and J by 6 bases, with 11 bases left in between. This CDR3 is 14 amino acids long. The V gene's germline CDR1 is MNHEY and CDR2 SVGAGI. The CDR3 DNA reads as TGTGCCAGCAGTTACGTTGGAGGGCCCAATGAGCAGTTCTTC. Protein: CASSYVGGPNEQFF.

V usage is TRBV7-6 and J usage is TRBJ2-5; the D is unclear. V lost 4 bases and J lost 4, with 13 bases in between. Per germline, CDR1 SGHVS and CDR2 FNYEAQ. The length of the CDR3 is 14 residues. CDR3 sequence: CASSSRSGGETQYF. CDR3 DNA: TGTGCCAGCAGCTCGCGGTCCGGTGGAGAGACCCAGTACTTC.

CDR3 in DNA: TGCGCCAGCAGCTTGAATGGAGCAGGCCTCACCGGGGAGCTGTTTTTT. Its protein is CASSLNGAGLTGELFF. The V and J genes are TRBV5-1 and TRBJ2-2, with D unclear. CDR1 is SGHRS, CDR2 YFSETQ, per germline. CDR3 length: 16 residues. Trimming removed 1 base from V and 4 bases from J, with 14 bases in between.

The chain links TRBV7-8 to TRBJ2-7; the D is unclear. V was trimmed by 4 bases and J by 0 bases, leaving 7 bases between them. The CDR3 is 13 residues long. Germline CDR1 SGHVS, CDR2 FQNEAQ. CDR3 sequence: CASSYSFSYEQYF. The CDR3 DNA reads TGTGCCAGCAGCTACAGTTTCTCCTACGAGCAGTACTTC.

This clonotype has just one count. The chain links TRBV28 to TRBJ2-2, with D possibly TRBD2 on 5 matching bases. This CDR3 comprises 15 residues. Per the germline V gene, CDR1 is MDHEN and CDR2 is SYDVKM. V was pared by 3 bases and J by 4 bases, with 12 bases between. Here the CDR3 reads CASSFEGVGTGELFF. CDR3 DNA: TGTGCCAGCAGTTTCGAGGGAGTAGGCACCGGGGAGCTGTTTTTT.